This TCR beta chain is drawn from a study of blood T cell repertoires in COVID-19. Study at large: PBMCs, B-cell-depleted T cells, or T cells were the source of the cDNA or gDNA that made up the material.

Original processing notes: Reference gene primer amplification gave nucleated cell count estimates. TCRdb's table, derived via immunoSEQ multiplex PCR, lists solely in-frame clones and lacks some. V, J and clone size are taken as reported in that table, and D and trimming were inferred from the DNA itself. Of approximately 150,000 clones in the sample, approximately 95% were seen once. Seattle patients were enrolled while actively infected and followed longitudinally. This CDR3 has 16 amino acids. The trim removed 0 bases at V and 2 bases at J, leaving 7 bases unmatched. Looked up from germline, CDR1 is GTSNPN and CDR2 is SVGIG (reference sequence).

This sequence joins TRBV30 and TRBJ1-5; 7 bases map to TRBD1. The source material was peripheral blood. The source is a woman aged 60-75 years with COVID-19, enrolled during active disease. CDR3 loop: CAWSVLGGIGNQPQHF. Written as DNA, the CDR3 is TGTGCCTGGAGTGTACTAGGGGGCATCGGCAATCAGCCCCAGCATTTT.